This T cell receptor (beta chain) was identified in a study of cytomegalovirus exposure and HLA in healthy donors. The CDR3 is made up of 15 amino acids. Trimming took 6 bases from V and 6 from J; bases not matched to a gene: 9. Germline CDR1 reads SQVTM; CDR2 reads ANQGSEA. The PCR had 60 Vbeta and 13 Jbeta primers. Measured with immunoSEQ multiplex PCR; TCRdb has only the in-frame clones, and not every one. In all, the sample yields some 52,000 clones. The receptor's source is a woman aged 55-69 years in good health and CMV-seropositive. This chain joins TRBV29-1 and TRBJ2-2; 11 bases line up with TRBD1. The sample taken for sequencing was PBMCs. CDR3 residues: CSVRGGTGGSGELFF. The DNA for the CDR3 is TGCAGCGTCCGAGGGGGGACAGGGGGATCCGGGGAGCTGTTTTTT.